The 27 T cell receptor beta chains given below trace back to one sample, sequenced in a study of post-analysis software for immune sequencing data. Tagging with unique molecular identifiers was a feature of the TCR beta cDNA libraries. Each CDR3 protein is one row after TCRdb ran MiXCR on the PCR reads. The sample has some 800,000 distinct CDR3 sequences; around 42% are singletons. Study-wide findings and caveats: A few TRBV segments occurring more often in patients than controls included TRBV5-6, TRBV5-1 and TRBV20-1.

No antigen is known for these receptors. Input material: blood. The receptors were sampled from a girl aged 5 to 17 with multiple sclerosis.

There are a few counts of this clonotype. This chain uses TRBV7-3 with TRBJ1-5; D is undetermined. V was shortened by 2 bases and J by 6 bases, with 8 bases between the two germline ends. CDR3 size: 13 residues. The germline V gene encodes CDR1 SGHTA and CDR2 FQGTGA. This CDR3 is CASSLGPSQPQHF. The CDR3 DNA sequence: TGTGCCAGCAGCTTAGGTCCGAGTCAGCCCCAGCATTTT.

The chain carries TRBV5-1 and TRBJ2-7; 9 nucleotides line up with TRBD1. CDR3 length equals 14 residues. Unmatched junction bases numbered 7, after V lost 3 bases and J lost 6 bases. Germline values: CDR1 SGHRS, CDR2 YFSETQ. The CDR3 DNA follows: TGCGCCAGCAGCTCGGGACAGGGTTTTGGCGAGCAGTACTTC. Translated: CASSSGQGFGEQYF. Full variable domain (rest looked up from reference TRBV5-1 and TRBJ2-7): KAGVTQTPRYLIKTRGQQVTLSCSPISGHRSVSWYQQTPGQGLQFLFEYFSETQRNKGNFPGRFSGRQFSNSRSEMNVSTLELGDSALYLCASSSGQGFGEQYFGPGTRLTVT.

The gene calls are TRBV6-5 and TRBJ2-7; 14 bases agree with TRBD2. Germline CDR1 MNHEY, CDR2 SVGAGI. CDR3 length: 15 amino acids. V gave up 7 bases and J gave up 6 bases; unmatched junction bases: 8. The CDR3: CASKRGLAGDVEQYF. The CDR3 DNA follows: TGTGCCAGCAAGAGGGGACTAGCGGGAGATGTCGAGCAGTACTTC.

The rearrangement uses TRBV14 and TRBJ1-2; D not certain. CDR1 and CDR2 from the germline V gene are SGHDN and FVKESK. This CDR3 has 13 amino acids. V was pared by 4 bases and J by 7 bases, with 13 bases between. CDR3 region: CASSLGFAPGYTF. The CDR3, as DNA: TGTGCCAGCAGCCTTGGCTTCGCCCCTGGCTACACCTTC. The full variable domain, completed using reference TRBV14 and TRBJ1-2, is EAGVTQFPSHSVIEKGQTVTLRCDPISGHDNLYWYRRVMGKEIKFLLHFVKESKQDESGMPNNRFLAERTGGTYSTLKVQPAELEDSGVYFCASSLGFAPGYTFGSGTRLTVV.

The chain combines TRBV7-8 with TRBJ2-1, with 8 bases lining up with TRBD2. The CDR3 length is 16 residues. With 3 bases clipped from V and 6 bases from J, the junction kept 10 bases outside the gene matches. The germline gives CDR1 SGHVS, CDR2 FQNEAQ. CDR3 sequence: CASSFREGRGFNEQFF. Here the CDR3 DNA reads TGTGCCAGCAGCTTTCGGGAGGGGAGGGGTTTCAATGAGCAGTTCTTC.

The chain links TRBV7-2 to TRBJ1-2; tentative D call: TRBD1 (6 bases). Trimming shortened V by 5 bases and J by 8 bases, and 18 bases separated the two germline ends. Germline CDR1 is SGHTA and CDR2 is FQGNSA. The CDR3 is 14 residues long. This chain's CDR3 is CASSPGGGSGGYTF. The CDR3 DNA reads as TGTGCCAGCAGCCCCGGGGGGGGCTCGGGGGGCTACACCTTC.

This sequence joins TRBV2 and TRBJ2-1, with D possibly matching TRBD2 (5 bases). This CDR3 is built from 14 residues. Germline-derived CDR1 and CDR2 are SNHLY and FYNNEI. V was pared by 6 bases and J by 2 bases, with 11 bases between. In DNA, the CDR3 is TGTGCCAGCAGGAGAGAGAGGGCCTACAATGAGCAGTTCTTC. Residues: CASRRERAYNEQFF. Based on the CDR3 plus reference TRBV2 and TRBJ2-1, the full variable domain is EPEVTQTPSHQVTQMGQEVILRCVPISNHLYFYWYRQILGQKVEFLVSFYNNEISEKSEIFDDQFSVERPDGSNFTLKIRSTKLEDSAMYFCASRRERAYNEQFFGPGTRLTVL.

This sequence joins TRBV2 and TRBJ2-7; D is tentatively TRBD1 or TRBD2 (5 bases each). Germline V gene lookup returns CDR1 SNHLY and CDR2 FYNNEI. The CDR3 runs to 14 residues. Trimming removed 7 bases at V and 2 bases at J, with 15 bases between. CDR3 protein: CASNERQGAYEQYF. The CDR3 coding sequence is TGTGCCAGCAACGAAAGGCAGGGAGCCTACGAGCAGTACTTC.

Only a few counts were recorded for this clonotype. This chain uses TRBV29-1 with TRBJ2-7; tentatively, D is TRBD1 (5 bases). The CDR3 covers 13 residues. Germline CDR1 and CDR2: SQVTM and ANQGSEA. V was clipped by 6 bases and J by 0 bases, with 12 bases between them. The CDR3 loop is CSVAQGYSYEQYF. The DNA of the CDR3 is TGCAGCGTAGCCCAGGGATACTCCTACGAGCAGTACTTC.

In this sample, this clonotype turned up a few times. The chain is built from TRBV6-2 or TRBV6-3 and TRBJ2-5; D may be TRBD2 (6 bases). In germline, CDR1 is MNHEY, CDR2 SVGEGT. The CDR3 is 14 residues long. Between the trimmed V and J ends, which lost 5 bases and 1 base, there was a span of 11 bases. The CDR3 protein is CASSHERVQETQYF. CDR3 nucleotides: TGTGCCAGCAGTCACGAGCGGGTCCAAGAGACCCAGTACTTC.

In this sample, this clonotype turned up once. The genes are TRBV7-8 and TRBJ2-7; 10 bases fit TRBD1. The CDR3 sequence is 16 residues long. Trimming at V came to 3 bases and at J to 0 bases, leaving 5 bases not matched to a gene. The germline gives CDR1 SGHVS, CDR2 FQNEAQ. The CDR3 loop is CASSFSTGGASYEQYF. The CDR3 DNA sequence: TGTGCCAGCAGCTTTTCGACAGGGGGCGCCTCCTACGAGCAGTACTTC. Full variable domain (rest looked up from reference TRBV7-8 and TRBJ2-7): GAGVSQSPRYKVAKRGQDVALRCDPISGHVSLFWYQQALGQGPEFLTYFQNEAQLDKSGLPSDRFFAERPEGSVSTLKIQRTQQEDSAVYLCASSFSTGGASYEQYFGPGTRLTVT.

The genes are TRBV5-6 and TRBJ2-1; D may be TRBD2 (5 bases). V was shortened by 0 bases and J by 5 bases, with 12 bases between the two germline ends. The CDR3 sequence is 15 residues long. The germline V gene has CDR1 SGHDT and CDR2 YYEEEE. This chain's CDR3 is CASSLDLGGHNEQFF. The CDR3 DNA reads as TGTGCCAGCAGCTTGGACCTTGGAGGACACAATGAGCAGTTCTTC.

In this sample, this clonotype turned up a few times. In DNA form, the CDR3 reads TGTGCCAGCAGCTCTTATGACAGTTATAGTAATGAGCAGTTCTTC. It specifies CASSSYDSYSNEQFF. This chain uses TRBV7-2 with TRBJ2-1; weak D call: TRBD1 (5 bases). V was trimmed by 4 bases and J by 7 bases, leaving 17 bases between them. Germline V gives CDR1 SGHTA, CDR2 FQGNSA. CDR3 length: 15 amino acids.

The chain has TRBV5-1 and TRBJ1-2, with D unclear. Germline V gene data show CDR1 as SGHRS and CDR2 as YFSETQ. V lost 5 bases and J lost 4, with 12 bases in between. The CDR3 consists of 13 residues. CDR3 DNA: TGCGCCAGCAGGAGGGAGGAGGGCTATGGCTACACCTTC. Translated: CASRREEGYGYTF.

This clonotype has just one count. V and J are TRBV7-2 and TRBJ2-3; 8 bases are shared with TRBD1. This CDR3 is 18 amino acids long. Per germline, CDR1 SGHTA and CDR2 FQGNSA. V shed 2 bases and J 0 bases; nucleotides not matched to a gene: 10. CDR3 bases: TGTGCCAGCAGCTTACCTGCCTCAGGGGGCTGGAGCACAGATACGCAGTATTTT. Its translation is CASSLPASGGWSTDTQYF. Complete variable domain (other parts from reference TRBV7-2 and TRBJ2-3): GAGVSQSPSNKVTEKGKDVELRCDPISGHTALYWYRQSLGQGLEFLIYFQGNSAPDKSGLPSDRFSAERTGGSVSTLTIQRTQQEDSAVYLCASSLPASGGWSTDTQYFGPGTRLTVL.

This clonotype was observed many times. V is TRBV5-1 and J is TRBJ2-7, with D perhaps TRBD2 (6 bases). In germline, CDR1 is SGHRS, CDR2 YFSETQ. The CDR3 totals 15 residues. With 2 bases removed from V and 2 bases from J, the gap between germline ends came to 14 bases. The CDR3 coding sequence is TGCGCCAGCAGCTTCTACGGGACTCAAACCTACGAGCAGTACTTC. It codes for CASSFYGTQTYEQYF.

This clonotype appeared many times. This chain uses TRBV7-9 with TRBJ2-7; D possibly corresponds to TRBD1 (5 bases). CDR3 size: 14 residues. The V end was cut by 1 base, the J end by 3 bases, with 10 bases between. Germline values: CDR1 SEHNR, CDR2 FQNEAQ (reference sequence). The CDR3 sequence is CASSLGVTDYEQYF. CDR3 DNA: TGTGCCAGCAGCTTAGGGGTGACAGACTACGAGCAGTACTTC.

This clonotype has just a few counts. The CDR3 loop reads CASSVDGNEQFF. Written as DNA, the CDR3 is TGTGCCAGCAGCGTCGACGGCAATGAGCAGTTCTTC. This chain links TRBV11-3 with TRBJ2-1; D is undetermined. This CDR3 comprises 12 residues. Trimming pared 5 bases from V and 6 bases from J, leaving 8 bases between. Germline lookup yields CDR1 SGHNT and CDR2 YENEEA.

This clonotype has a handful of counts. This chain joins TRBV29-1 and TRBJ2-7; TRBD1 might be the D (6 bases). Germline V gene data show CDR1 as SQVTM and CDR2 as ANQGSEA. V dropped 0 bases and J dropped 1 base, with 10 bases sitting between them. The CDR3 loop spans 14 amino acids. The CDR3 here is CSVEDPTGSYEQYF. The CDR3 DNA reads as TGCAGCGTTGAAGACCCGACAGGATCCTACGAGCAGTACTTC.

J is TRBJ2-5 and V is TRBV15; 11 nucleotides align to TRBD2. The tail of the sequence fits TRBJ2-7 better, so the J call may be wrong. The germline gives CDR1 LNHNV, CDR2 YYDKDF (reference sequence). The CDR3 length is 14 residues. CDR3 sequence reads: CATSPGLADYEQYF. The CDR3 nucleotides are TGTGCCACCAGCCCGGGACTAGCGGATTACGAGCAGTACTTC.

V is TRBV5-6 and J is TRBJ1-5; no clear D. V was cut by 7 bases and J by 6 bases, with 11 bases left in between. Germline CDR1 is SGHDT and CDR2 is YYEEEE. The CDR3 extends over 12 amino acids. The CDR3 reads CASSTSGQPQHF. The DNA for the CDR3 is TGTGCCAGCTCGACCAGCGGTCAGCCCCAGCATTTT.

V usage is TRBV27 and J usage is TRBJ2-7; D is possibly TRBD1 (5 bases). The CDR3 is made up of 11 amino acids. Germline V CDR1 and CDR2: MNHEY, SMNVEV (reference sequence). The V gene lost 8 bases and the J gene lost 4 bases, with 9 bases spanning the gap. In nucleotides, the CDR3 is TGTGCCAGCGGGGCAGTTTACGAGCAGTACTTC. Translated, it gives CASGAVYEQYF.

The chain is built from TRBV12-3 or TRBV12-4 and TRBJ2-7; D unresolved. This CDR3 contains 13 residues. The V end was cut by 3 bases, the J end by 6 bases, with 12 bases between. CDR3 region: CASSFDRAAEQYF. The CDR3 nucleotides are TGTGCCAGCAGTTTCGACCGGGCAGCCGAGCAGTACTTC.

This clonotype came up a few times. This chain connects TRBV11-2 to TRBJ2-3; unclear D gene. The CDR3 has 17 amino acids. Trimming pared 1 base from V and 6 bases from J, leaving 20 bases between. Germline V gives CDR1 SGHAT, CDR2 FQNNGV. The CDR3 is CASSLGFETLVSDTQYF. CDR3 bases: TGTGCCAGCAGCTTAGGCTTCGAGACGCTTGTATCTGATACGCAGTATTTT.

The rearrangement links TRBV9 to TRBJ2-5; 8 nucleotides line up with TRBD1. V gave up 3 bases and J gave up 0 bases; unmatched junction bases: 4. Germline CDR1 is SGDLS and CDR2 is YYNGEE. The CDR3 runs 15 residues. Written as DNA, the CDR3 is TGTGCCAGCAGCGCAAACAGGGGGGACCAAGAGACCCAGTACTTC. It yields the protein CASSANRGDQETQYF.

In its sample, this clonotype was seen a few times. The chain uses TRBV12-3 or TRBV12-4 and TRBJ2-3; a possible D gene is TRBD1 (5 bases). V was cut by 6 bases and J by 1 base, with 11 bases left in between. This CDR3 has 14 residues. In nucleotides, the CDR3 is TGTGCCAGCAGCCAGATAGGGGGCACAGATACGCAGTATTTT. This encodes CASSQIGGTDTQYF.

This clonotype was observed a few times. This chain joins TRBV4-3 and TRBJ2-5; D not certain. CDR3 length equals 16 residues. V was cut by 4 bases and J by 2 bases, with 17 bases left in between. Looked up from germline, CDR1 is LGHNA and CDR2 is YSLEER. Written as DNA, the CDR3 is TGCGCCAGCAGCCCGTTGCGGTGGTCTGGTCAAGAGACCCAGTACTTC. This codes for CASSPLRWSGQETQYF.